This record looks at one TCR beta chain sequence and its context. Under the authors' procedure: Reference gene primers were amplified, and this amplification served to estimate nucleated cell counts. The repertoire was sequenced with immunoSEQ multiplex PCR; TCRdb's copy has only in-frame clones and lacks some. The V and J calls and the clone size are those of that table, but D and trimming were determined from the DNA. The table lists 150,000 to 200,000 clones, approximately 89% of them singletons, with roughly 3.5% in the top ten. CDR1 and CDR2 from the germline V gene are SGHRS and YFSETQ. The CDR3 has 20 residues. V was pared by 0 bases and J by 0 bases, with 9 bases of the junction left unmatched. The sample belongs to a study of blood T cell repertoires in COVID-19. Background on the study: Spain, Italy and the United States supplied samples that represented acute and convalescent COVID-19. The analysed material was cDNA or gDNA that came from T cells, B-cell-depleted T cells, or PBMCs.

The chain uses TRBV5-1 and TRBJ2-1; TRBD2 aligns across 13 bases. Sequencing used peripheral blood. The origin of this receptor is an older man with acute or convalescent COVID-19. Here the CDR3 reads CASSLGPGLAGASSYNEQFF. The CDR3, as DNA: TGCGCCAGCAGCTTGGGTCCAGGACTAGCGGGGGCTAGCTCCTACAATGAGCAGTTCTTC.